This TCR beta chain was documented in a study of blood T cell repertoires in COVID-19 (dated by TCRdb to the early 2020s). About the investigation overall: Samples covering the acute and convalescent phases of COVID-19 were provided by collaborators in the United States, Italy and Spain. Samples were obtained from the ongoing ImmuneRACE study (first 160 participants) and from about 1,300 subjects provided by 6 global collaborators. Subjects who had been exposed to COVID-19, were actively infected with it, or had recovered from it provided the deeply sampled blood TCRbeta repertoires that made up the dataset. Nearly every sample came with metadata listing a de-identified subject ID, COVID-19 status, age in years and sex. The repertoires were released in a freely available public database intended as a resource for research on the immune response to SARS-CoV-2. Where available, HLA class I and class II types were obtained from metadata supplied by the sample provider rather than from assay-based typing. The prospective study material was composed of cDNA or gDNA derived from T cells, B-cell-depleted T cells, or PBMCs. Beyond this particular receptor, the publication reports: Clinical and demographic metadata were provided uncurated, with the amount varying by source and participant.

A note on this clone: Which antigen it targets is not known. Nothing much larger sits one base from this clone, and base qualities are not available.

CDR1 and CDR2, per the germline V gene (reference sequence), are LNHDA and SQIVND. The CDR3, from cysteine to phenylalanine, totals 15 residues. Only CDR3 DNA remains: 45 bases, in frame from the first base. Trimming accounts for 6 bases at V and 4 bases at J, while the number of junction bases matched to no gene is 10. Participants in the prospective study were aged roughly 18 to 90 years, lived in under 30 United States geographic areas, and enrolled through a virtual design. In the prospective study, participants were assigned to cohorts based on the clinical history participants reported in a screening survey and a study questionnaire. Recovered participants in ImmuneRACE Cohort 3 were defined as having two consecutive negative NP/OP PCR tests, clearance from a healthcare professional, or resolution of symptoms. In the prospective study, mobile phlebotomists collected whole blood, serum and a nasopharyngeal or oropharyngeal swab from each participant. Participants in the prospective study had the option to provide additional blood draws and questionnaires over an approximately 2-month period. Prospective study blood samples were shipped either frozen or at room temperature before DNA extraction.

TCRbeta CDR3 regions were amplified from genomic DNA using the immunoSEQ Assay, a bias-controlled multiplex PCR. Per the authors' processing: Within the assay, amplification of reference gene primers was used to estimate how many nucleated cells each sample contained. To quantify the absolute abundance of each unique TCRbeta CDR3 rearrangement, sequence reads were collapsed and filtered. For each sample, productive Simpson clonality was calculated by taking the square root of Simpson's diversity index across productive rearrangements. TCRdb carries this immuneACCESS record with in-frame sequences only. Its versions omit some clonotypes, under half of them owing to an unresolved V gene in the studies checked, with the rest unexplained. Clone size and the V and J calls come from that table; the DNA yielded D and trimming. The sample table shows about 120,000 clones, and 84% are seen once. Jointly, the top ten make up around 3.9% of the sample.

Source material: PBMCs or T cells enriched from blood (not recorded which). This sequence was found in a woman in her 30s who had recovered from COVID-19. The sequence links TRBV19 to TRBJ2-5; the central 8 bases match TRBD2. For the CDR3, the sequence is CASSPSGTRGETQYF. The DNA sequence is TGTGCCAGTAGCCCATCCGGGACTAGAGGAGAGACCCAGTACTTC.